Below, 8 T cell receptor beta chains from the same sample are listed, as sequenced in a study of T cells in Graves' hyperthyroidism and ophthalmopathy. Amplified TCR beta CDR3 regions came from RNA transcripts. An initial round of RT-PCR targeting the TCR CDR3 relied on the HTBI primer set. TCRdb reprocessed the multiplex PCR reads with MiXCR, giving one entry per CDR3 protein. The table shows about 600,000 distinct CDR3 sequences, with about 14% occurring only once. Sequencing was performed on blood. The receptor source for this set is a woman aged 45-59 years with Graves' ophthalmopathy.

This clonotype was detected ten times or more. V is TRBV30 and J is TRBJ2-7; either TRBD1 or TRBD2 may fit D (5 bases each). This CDR3 contains 12 residues. The germline V gene has CDR1 GTSNPN and CDR2 SVGIG (reference sequence). Trimming shortened V by 3 bases and J by 4 bases, and 10 bases separated the two germline ends. As DNA, the CDR3 is TGTGCCTGGAGGACAGCGGAATACGAGCAGTACTTC. Amino acid sequence: CAWRTAEYEQYF.

The J gene is TRBJ2-3, the V gene TRBV15; 7 bases are shared with TRBD2. After removal of 5 bases from V and 1 base from J, the junction contained 6 bases not matched to a gene. Germline lookup yields CDR1 LNHNV and CDR2 YYDKDF (reference sequence). CDR3 length: 15 residues. The CDR3 here is CATSGLDDRTDTQYF. The CDR3 DNA follows: TGTGCCACCAGCGGACTAGATGATCGCACAGATACGCAGTATTTT.

This clonotype was seen only once. The chain joins TRBV19 to TRBJ1-5; D gene ambiguous. Per the germline V gene, CDR1 is LNHDA and CDR2 is SQIVND (reference sequence). This CDR3 region has 17 residues. V lost 3 bases, J lost 0 bases, and 15 bases lay in between. CDR3 region: CASSISRGSLSNQPQHF. The CDR3 region has the DNA TGTGCCAGTAGTATCAGCCGTGGTAGTCTTAGCAATCAGCCCCAGCATTTT.

This clonotype was recorded many times. This chain uses TRBV6-2 or TRBV6-3 with TRBJ2-5, with 9 bases fitting TRBD2. With 6 bases clipped from V and 2 bases from J, the junction kept 1 base outside the gene matches. CDR1 is MNHEY and CDR2 is SVGEGT in the germline V gene. This CDR3 is 13 amino acids long. The CDR3 reads CASRTSGQETQYF. CDR3 sequence (DNA): TGTGCCAGCAGGACTAGCGGTCAAGAGACCCAGTACTTC.

In this sample, this clonotype turned up many times. The chain uses TRBV11-2 and TRBJ2-1; a weak D match, TRBD2 (5 bases). The V end lost 0 bases, the J end lost 5 bases, and 11 bases lay between the germline ends. The CDR3 runs 15 residues. Per the germline V gene, CDR1 is SGHAT and CDR2 is FQNNGV. The CDR3 reads CASSLEAGGNNEQFF. In nucleotides, the CDR3 is TGTGCCAGCAGCTTAGAGGCAGGAGGCAACAATGAGCAGTTCTTC.

In this sample, this clonotype turned up many times. The CDR3: CASSPILGLAGGNEQFF. The CDR3 coding sequence is TGTGCCAGCAGCCCGATTCTGGGACTAGCGGGAGGTAATGAGCAGTTCTTC. The rearrangement links TRBV14 to TRBJ2-1; 15 nucleotides agree with TRBD2. Germline V lookup: CDR1 SGHDN, CDR2 FVKESK. V lost 4 bases to trimming and J lost 7 bases; unmatched junction nucleotides: 8. The CDR3 spans 17 residues.

There are many counts of this clonotype. The chain couples TRBV19 to TRBJ1-5, with D possibly matching TRBD1 (6 bases). The V end was cut by 4 bases, the J end by 4 bases, with 14 bases between. The CDR3 is 15 amino acids. The V gene's germline CDR1 is LNHDA and CDR2 SQIVND (reference sequence). This chain's CDR3 is CASSRSEDSNQPQHF. The CDR3 region has the DNA TGTGCCAGTAGTAGGTCCGAGGACAGTAATCAGCCCCAGCATTTT.

This clonotype was recorded many times. The rearrangement joins TRBV28 to TRBJ1-1, with D hard to call. Germline values: CDR1 MDHEN, CDR2 SYDVKM. This CDR3 has 14 residues. Trimming pared 7 bases from V and 3 bases from J, leaving 15 bases between. This CDR3 is CASTGAGHDTEAFF. The CDR3, as DNA: TGTGCCAGCACGGGAGCAGGCCATGACACTGAAGCTTTCTTT.